This T cell receptor (beta chain) stems from a study of T cells after yellow fever vaccination. The 5'RACE template-switching step produced TCR cDNA and added a universal primer site and UMIs. In TCRdb, the 5' RACE reads were re-called with MiXCR into one record per CDR3 protein. The sample gives 150,000 to 200,000 distinct CDR3 sequences, 9.5% to 12% of which show up once; 35% to 40% is in the top ten. J gave up 2 bases and V 2 bases, and 9 bases lay outside the gene matches. The CDR3 sequence is 17 residues long. Germline V CDR1 and CDR2: SGHTA, FQGTGA. The chain has TRBV7-3 and TRBJ1-2, with 9 positions matching TRBD1. The material was CD8+ T cells sorted from PBMCs, obtained 15 days after the yellow fever booster vaccination. This clonotype originated in a young man who received the YFV17D yellow fever vaccine. Written as DNA, the CDR3 is TGTGCCAGCAGCTTATTCGGGACAGGGTGGTGGAACTATGGCTACACCTTC. Protein product: CASSLFGTGWWNYGYTF.